Below are 10 T cell receptor beta chains sequenced from a single sample in a study of cytomegalovirus exposure and HLA in healthy donors listed by TCRdb under 2017. The library was built by means of the immunoSEQ multiplex PCR assay. A mixture of 60 forward primers for TCR Vbeta segments and 13 reverse primers for TCR Jbeta segments was used in the multiplex PCR. TCRdb provides this immuneACCESS table in a form limited to in-frame rearrangements. Some clones are lacking; in checked studies, under half of them reflect an unresolved V gene, and why the rest are absent is not known. The sample profile shows around 86,000 clones; over 60% of them were found once. The ten largest clones represent about 6.4% of the sample. Sample: PBMCs. These receptors were obtained from a female donor in good health and CMV-seronegative.

V and J are TRBV9 and TRBJ2-5, with 7 bases that match TRBD2. The CDR3 is made up of 15 amino acids. The junction had 3 bases not matched to a gene; V was cut back by 0 bases and J by 1 base. Germline CDR1 and CDR2: SGDLS and YYNGEE. CDR3 bases: TGTGCCAGCAGCGTAGGGACGGGGGGCCAAGAGACCCAGTACTTC. Its translation is CASSVGTGGQETQYF.

The V gene is TRBV28, the J gene TRBJ1-4; D gene ambiguous. Germline assignment: CDR1 MDHEN and CDR2 SYDVKM. The CDR3 totals 11 residues. Trimming stripped 7 bases from V and 7 bases from J, with 7 bases between. CDR3 sequence: CASTSLEKLFF. CDR3 nucleotides: TGTGCCAGCACCTCTCTTGAAAAACTGTTTTTT.

The J gene is TRBJ1-4, the V gene TRBV30; TRBD1 matches at 11 bases. V lost 3 bases to trimming and J lost 8 bases; unmatched junction nucleotides: 8. Germline CDR1 is GTSNPN and CDR2 is SVGIG (reference sequence). There are 15 residues in the CDR3. DNA for the CDR3: TGTGCCTGGAGCTCCCCCGGGACAGGGGGAGAAAAACTGTTTTTT. Protein: CAWSSPGTGGEKLFF.

This clone came up once. The rearrangement links TRBV2 to TRBJ2-7; D possibly corresponds to TRBD1 (6 bases). The CDR3 covers 14 residues. Germline V CDR1 and CDR2: SNHLY, FYNNEI. V lost 8 bases and J 0 bases, leaving 14 bases between the germline ends. CDR3 sequence (DNA): TGTGCCAGCTTAACATCCAGGGGCTCCTACGAGCAGTACTTC. This encodes CASLTSRGSYEQYF. Filled out from reference TRBV2 and TRBJ2-7, the complete variable domain reads EPEVTQTPSHQVTQMGQEVILRCVPISNHLYFYWYRQILGQKVEFLVSFYNNEISEKSEIFDDQFSVERPDGSNFTLKIRSTKLEDSAMYFCASLTSRGSYEQYFGPGTRLTVT.

In its sample, this clone was seen once. The chain joins TRBV9 to TRBJ2-5, with D possibly TRBD1 on 6 matching bases. The CDR3 runs 15 residues. Germline-derived CDR1 and CDR2 are SGDLS and YYNGEE. With 4 bases removed from V and 5 bases from J, the gap between germline ends came to 18 bases. In DNA, the CDR3 is TGTGCCAGCAGCCCTAGAGAGGGGGTAGGCGAGACCCAGTACTTC. Amino acid sequence: CASSPREGVGETQYF.

The V gene is TRBV19, the J gene TRBJ2-7; 8 bases map to TRBD2. The junction had 12 bases not matched to a gene; V was cut back by 5 bases and J by 9 bases. There are 14 residues in the CDR3. Germline CDR1 reads LNHDA; CDR2 reads SQIVND (reference sequence). The CDR3 bases are TGTGCCAGTAGTCAATCGGGGGGGCCCGTCGGGCAGTACTTC. Amino acids: CASSQSGGPVGQYF.

The rearrangement uses TRBV11-3 and TRBJ1-3; D is undetermined. The CDR3 is 14 amino acids. The germline CDR1 and CDR2 sequences are SGHNT and YENEEA. V was shortened by 3 bases and J by 0 bases, with 6 bases between the two germline ends. In nucleotides, the CDR3 is TGTGCCAGCAGCTTTGTATGCTCTGGAAACACCATATATTTT. Encoded protein: CASSFVCSGNTIYF.

The CDR3 DNA reads as TGTGCCAGCAGCCAAGAGACAGGGGGTGGAAACACCATATATTTT. Encoded protein: CASSQETGGGNTIYF. The chain is built from TRBV4-2 and TRBJ1-3, with 9 bases lining up with TRBD1. Germline-derived CDR1 and CDR2 are LGHNA and YNFKEQ. With 0 bases clipped from V and 3 bases from J, the junction kept 0 bases outside the gene matches. The CDR3 is made up of 15 amino acids.

This clone was seen a few times. V and J are TRBV4-1 and TRBJ2-3; the match to TRBD2 covers 7 bases. Trimming cost V 8 bases and J 2 bases; bases outside gene matches: 19. CDR1 MGHRA and CDR2 YSYEKL come from the germline V gene. CDR3 length: 18 amino acids. DNA of the CDR3: TGCGCCAGCCGTTGGCACGGGGGGAGCGGTAACTTCACAGATACGCAGTATTTT. Translating it yields CASRWHGGSGNFTDTQYF.

The rearrangement uses TRBV18 and TRBJ2-6; D is perhaps TRBD1 (6 bases). The germline V gene has CDR1 KGHSH and CDR2 LQKENI. The V gene lost 0 bases and the J gene lost 1 base, with 7 bases spanning the gap. This CDR3 has 16 amino acids. In nucleotides, the CDR3 is TGTGCCAGCTCACCACCCGGGACATCTGGGGCCAACGTCCTGACTTTC. It codes for CASSPPGTSGANVLTF.